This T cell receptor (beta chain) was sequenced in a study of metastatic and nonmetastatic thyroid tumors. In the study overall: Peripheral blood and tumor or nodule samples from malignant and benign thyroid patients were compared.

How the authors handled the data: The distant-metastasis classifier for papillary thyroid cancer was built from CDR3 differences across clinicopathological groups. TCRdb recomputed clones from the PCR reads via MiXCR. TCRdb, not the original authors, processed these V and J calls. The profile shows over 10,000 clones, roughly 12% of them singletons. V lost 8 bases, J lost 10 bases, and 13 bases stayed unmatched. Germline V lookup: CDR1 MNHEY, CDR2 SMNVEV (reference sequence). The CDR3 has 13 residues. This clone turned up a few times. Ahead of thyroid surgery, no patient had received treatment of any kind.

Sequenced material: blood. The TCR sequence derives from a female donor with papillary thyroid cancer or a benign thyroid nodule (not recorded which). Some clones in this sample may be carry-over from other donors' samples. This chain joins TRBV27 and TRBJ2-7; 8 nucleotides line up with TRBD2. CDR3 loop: CASRLSGGEEQYF. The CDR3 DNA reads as TGTGCCAGCCGACTATCGGGGGGGGAGGAACAGTACTTC.